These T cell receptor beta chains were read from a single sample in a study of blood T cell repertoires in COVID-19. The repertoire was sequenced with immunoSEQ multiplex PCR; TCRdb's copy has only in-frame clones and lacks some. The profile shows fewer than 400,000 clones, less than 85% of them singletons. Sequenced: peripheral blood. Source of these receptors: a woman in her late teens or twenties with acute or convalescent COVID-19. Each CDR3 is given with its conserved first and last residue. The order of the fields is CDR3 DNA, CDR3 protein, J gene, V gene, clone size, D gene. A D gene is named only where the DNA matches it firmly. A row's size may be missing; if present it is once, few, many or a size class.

cdr3_nt: TGTGCCAGCAGCTTAGAAAGGGGGTCGCGCGAAAAACTGTTTTTT; cdr3_aa: CASSLERGSREKLFF; j_call: TRBJ1-4; v_call: TRBV13; clone_size: few; d_call: .
cdr3_nt: TGTGCCAGCAGCGAGGGACAGGGAGGAGAGCAGTACTTC; cdr3_aa: CASSEGQGGEQYF; j_call: TRBJ2-7; v_call: TRBV11-2; clone_size: .; d_call: TRBD1
cdr3_nt: TGTGCCAGCAACCTCGGACTAGCGGGAGACGAGCAGTACTTC; cdr3_aa: CASNLGLAGDEQYF; j_call: TRBJ2-7; v_call: TRBV5-6; clone_size: .; d_call: TRBD2
cdr3_nt: TGCGCCAGCAGCTTGGCTGGGAGCTCCTATAATTCACCCCTCCACTTT; cdr3_aa: CASSLAGSSYNSPLHF; j_call: TRBJ1-6; v_call: TRBV5-1; clone_size: .; d_call: .
cdr3_nt: TGTGCCAGCAGGACTAGCGGGCAAACCTACGAGCAATACTTC; cdr3_aa: CASRTSGQTYEQYF; j_call: TRBJ2-7; v_call: TRBV6-5; clone_size: .; d_call: TRBD2
cdr3_nt: TGTGCCAGCACCCCGCCAGGGGATTCACCCCTCCACTTT; cdr3_aa: CASTPPGDSPLHF; j_call: TRBJ1-6; v_call: TRBV2; clone_size: few; d_call: .
cdr3_nt: TGTGCCAGCACCCGACAGGGGTTCACTGAAGCTTTCTTT; cdr3_aa: CASTRQGFTEAFF; j_call: TRBJ1-1; v_call: TRBV12-3/TRBV12-4; clone_size: .; d_call: TRBD1
cdr3_nt: TGTGCCAGCTCACCACCTCAGGGGGTCGCCTATGGCTACACCTTC; cdr3_aa: CASSPPQGVAYGYTF; j_call: TRBJ1-2; v_call: TRBV18; clone_size: few; d_call: TRBD1
cdr3_nt: TGTGCCACCAGTGACAGGGGGGCTTGGGATACGCAGTATTTT; cdr3_aa: CATSDRGAWDTQYF; j_call: TRBJ2-3; v_call: TRBV24-1; clone_size: .; d_call: .
cdr3_nt: TGTGCCAGCAGCGCCAGTGAAATGAACACTGAAGCTTTCTTT; cdr3_aa: CASSASEMNTEAFF; j_call: TRBJ1-1; v_call: TRBV9; clone_size: .; d_call: .
cdr3_nt: TGTGCCAGCAGTGAAACCAAGACTCATTCACCCCTCCACTTT; cdr3_aa: CASSETKTHSPLHF; j_call: TRBJ1-6; v_call: TRBV6-1; clone_size: .; d_call: .
cdr3_nt: TGTGCCAGCAGTTTCAGTACCTACGAGCAGTACTTC; cdr3_aa: CASSFSTYEQYF; j_call: TRBJ2-7; v_call: TRBV28; clone_size: once; d_call: .
cdr3_nt: TGTGCCAGCAGTTTGGCGCGGGCCGAGACCCAGTACTTC; cdr3_aa: CASSLARAETQYF; j_call: TRBJ2-5; v_call: TRBV12-3/TRBV12-4; clone_size: few; d_call: .
cdr3_nt: TGTGCCAGCAGCCATACGGACTGGACCGAGCAGTACTTC; cdr3_aa: CASSHTDWTEQYF; j_call: TRBJ2-7; v_call: TRBV3-1/TRBV3-2; clone_size: .; d_call: .
cdr3_nt: TGTGCCAGCAGTGAACCGATGGACAGGGAAGCCACCGGGGAGCTGTTTTTT; cdr3_aa: CASSEPMDREATGELFF; j_call: TRBJ2-2; v_call: TRBV2; clone_size: .; d_call: TRBD1
cdr3_nt: TGTGCCAGCAGTTCTTCTTTGGGACAATATGGCTACACCTTC; cdr3_aa: CASSSSLGQYGYTF; j_call: TRBJ1-2; v_call: TRBV28; clone_size: few; d_call: .
cdr3_nt: TGTGCCAGCCTAATCCGGGACAGCGACTACAATGAGCAGTTCTTC; cdr3_aa: CASLIRDSDYNEQFF; j_call: TRBJ2-1; v_call: TRBV6-5; clone_size: .; d_call: TRBD1
cdr3_nt: TGTGCCAGCAGCTTAGCCCGGGTATCCTATAATTCACCCCTCCACTTT; cdr3_aa: CASSLARVSYNSPLHF; j_call: TRBJ1-6; v_call: TRBV7-2; clone_size: few; d_call: .
cdr3_nt: TGTGCCACTCAACGGGAGAAACCGAACTATGGCTACACCTTC; cdr3_aa: CATQREKPNYGYTF; j_call: TRBJ1-2; v_call: TRBV28; clone_size: .; d_call: .
cdr3_nt: TGTGCCAGCAGCCCATCCGGGACAACGAAAGAGACCCAGTACTTC; cdr3_aa: CASSPSGTTKETQYF; j_call: TRBJ2-5; v_call: TRBV7-3; clone_size: .; d_call: .
cdr3_nt: TGTGCCAGCAGCTTAAACACTAGCCCCGGGGAGCTGTTTTTT; cdr3_aa: CASSLNTSPGELFF; j_call: TRBJ2-2; v_call: TRBV7-3; clone_size: .; d_call: .
cdr3_nt: TGTGCCAGCAGCCATCGTCCGGGACAGGGGTCGTCCGAGCAGTACTTC; cdr3_aa: CASSHRPGQGSSEQYF; j_call: TRBJ2-7; v_call: TRBV14; clone_size: once; d_call: TRBD1
cdr3_nt: TGTGCCAGCAGCTCTGCTGGGGGACAGCAGCATTTT; cdr3_aa: CASSSAGGQQHF; j_call: TRBJ1-5; v_call: TRBV11-2; clone_size: .; d_call: TRBD1
cdr3_nt: TGTGCCAGCAGCTGGGGGACTAGCGGGAGAGGGGGTTCCTACAATGAGCAGTTCTTC; cdr3_aa: CASSWGTSGRGGSYNEQFF; j_call: TRBJ2-1; v_call: TRBV3-1/TRBV3-2; clone_size: .; d_call: TRBD2
cdr3_nt: TGTGCCAGCAGTTTCGAGCAGGTACCCTACAATGAGCAGTTCTTC; cdr3_aa: CASSFEQVPYNEQFF; j_call: TRBJ2-1; v_call: TRBV28; clone_size: .; d_call: .